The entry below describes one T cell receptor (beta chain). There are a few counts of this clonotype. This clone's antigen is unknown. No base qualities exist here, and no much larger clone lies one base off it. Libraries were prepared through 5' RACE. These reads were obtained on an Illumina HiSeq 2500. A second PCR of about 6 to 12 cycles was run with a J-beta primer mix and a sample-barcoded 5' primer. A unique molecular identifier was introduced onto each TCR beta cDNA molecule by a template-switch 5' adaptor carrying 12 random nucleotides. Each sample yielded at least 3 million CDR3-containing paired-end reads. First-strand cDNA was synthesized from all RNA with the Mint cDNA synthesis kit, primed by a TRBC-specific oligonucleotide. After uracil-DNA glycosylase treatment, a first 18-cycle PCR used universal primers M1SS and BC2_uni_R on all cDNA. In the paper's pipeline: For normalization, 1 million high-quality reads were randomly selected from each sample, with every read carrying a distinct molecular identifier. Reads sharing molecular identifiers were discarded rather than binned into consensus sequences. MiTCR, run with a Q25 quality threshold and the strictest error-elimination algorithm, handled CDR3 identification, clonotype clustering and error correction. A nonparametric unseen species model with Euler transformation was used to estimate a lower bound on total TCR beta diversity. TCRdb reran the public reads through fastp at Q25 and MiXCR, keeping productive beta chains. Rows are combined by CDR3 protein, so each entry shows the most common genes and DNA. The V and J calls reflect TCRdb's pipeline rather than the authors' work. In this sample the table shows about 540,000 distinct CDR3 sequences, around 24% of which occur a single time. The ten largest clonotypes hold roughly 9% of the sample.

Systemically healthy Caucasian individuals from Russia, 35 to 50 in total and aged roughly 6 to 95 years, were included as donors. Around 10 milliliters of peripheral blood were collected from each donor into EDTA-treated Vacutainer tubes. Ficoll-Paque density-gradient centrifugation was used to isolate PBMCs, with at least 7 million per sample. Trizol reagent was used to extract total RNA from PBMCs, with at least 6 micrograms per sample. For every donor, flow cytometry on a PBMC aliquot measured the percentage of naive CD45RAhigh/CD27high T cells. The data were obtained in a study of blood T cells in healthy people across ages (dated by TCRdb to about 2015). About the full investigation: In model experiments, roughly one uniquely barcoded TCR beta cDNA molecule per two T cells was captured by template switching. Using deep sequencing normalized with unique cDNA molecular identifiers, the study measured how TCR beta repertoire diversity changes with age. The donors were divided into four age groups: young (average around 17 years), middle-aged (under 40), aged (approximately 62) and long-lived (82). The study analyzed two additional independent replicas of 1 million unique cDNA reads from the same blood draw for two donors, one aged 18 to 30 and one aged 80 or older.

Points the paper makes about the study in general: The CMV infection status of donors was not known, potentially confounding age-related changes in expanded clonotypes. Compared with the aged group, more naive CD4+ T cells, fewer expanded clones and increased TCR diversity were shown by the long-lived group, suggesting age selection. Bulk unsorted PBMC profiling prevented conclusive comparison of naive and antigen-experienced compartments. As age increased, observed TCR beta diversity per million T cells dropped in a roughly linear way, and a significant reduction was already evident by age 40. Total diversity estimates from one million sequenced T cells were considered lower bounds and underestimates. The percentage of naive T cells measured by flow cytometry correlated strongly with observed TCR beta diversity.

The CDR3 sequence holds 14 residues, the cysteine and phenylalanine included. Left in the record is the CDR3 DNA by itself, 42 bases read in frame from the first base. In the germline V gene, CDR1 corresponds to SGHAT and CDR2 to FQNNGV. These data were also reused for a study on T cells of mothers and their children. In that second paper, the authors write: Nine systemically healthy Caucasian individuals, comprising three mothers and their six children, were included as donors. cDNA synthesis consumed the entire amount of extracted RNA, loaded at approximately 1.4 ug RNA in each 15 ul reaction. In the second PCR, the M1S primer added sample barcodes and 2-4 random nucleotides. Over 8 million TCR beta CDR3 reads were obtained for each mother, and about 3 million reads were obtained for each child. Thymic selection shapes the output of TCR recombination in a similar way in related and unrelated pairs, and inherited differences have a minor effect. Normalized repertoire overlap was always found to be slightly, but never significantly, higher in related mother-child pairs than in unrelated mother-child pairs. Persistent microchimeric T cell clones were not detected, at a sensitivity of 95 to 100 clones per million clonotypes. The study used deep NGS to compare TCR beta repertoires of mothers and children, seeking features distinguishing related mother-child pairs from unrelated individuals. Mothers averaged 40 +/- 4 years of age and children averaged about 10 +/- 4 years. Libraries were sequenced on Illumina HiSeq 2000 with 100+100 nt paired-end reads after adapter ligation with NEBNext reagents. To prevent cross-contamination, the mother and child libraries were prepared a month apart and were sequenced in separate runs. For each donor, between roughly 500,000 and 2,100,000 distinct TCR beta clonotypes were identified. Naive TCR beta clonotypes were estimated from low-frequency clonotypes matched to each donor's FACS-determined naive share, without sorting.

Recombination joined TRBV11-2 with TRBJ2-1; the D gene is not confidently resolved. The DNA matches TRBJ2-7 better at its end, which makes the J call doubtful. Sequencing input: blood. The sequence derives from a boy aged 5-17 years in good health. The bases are TGTGCCAGCAGCTTAGAAAGGGTGTCCTACGAGCAGTACTTC. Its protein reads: CASSLERVSYEQYF.